Listed below are T cell receptor beta chains from one sample, sequenced in a study of vaccination and CD4 T cells after COVID-19. TCRdb called the PCR reads again in MiXCR, with one record for every CDR3 protein. The table lists 5,500 to 8,000 distinct CDR3 sequences, 51% of them singletons. The antigens of these receptors remain unknown. Sequences were obtained from CD4+ T cells from blood, cultured in vitro. These receptors were collected from a human donor in good health. Both conserved end residues are part of each CDR3.

j_gene,len,v_gene,CDR3aa
TRBJ2-2,15,TRBV12-3/TRBV12-4,CASGLTSGGTGELFF
TRBJ2-7,14,TRBV28,CASSLTGGPYEQYF
TRBJ2-3,16,TRBV7-2,CASSFRREGWADTQYF
TRBJ1-2,14,TRBV7-8,CASSLRSSNYGYTF
TRBJ1-6,15,TRBV6-5,CASSYSGDTGSPLHF
TRBJ2-2,15,TRBV29-1,CSPPRSSGRFGELFF
TRBJ2-7,14,TRBV6-1,CASSKAGKDDEQYF
TRBJ1-5,14,TRBV2,CASSVDRGHQPQHF
TRBJ1-5,14,TRBV7-2,CASRTNAGNQPQHF
TRBJ2-3,15,TRBV6-2/TRBV6-3,CASSPGQVRTDTQYF
TRBJ2-2,14,TRBV5-1,CASSLLGNTGELFF
TRBJ2-2,14,TRBV19,CASQRAREGGELFF
TRBJ2-2,15,TRBV6-4,CASRGTGGHTGELFF
TRBJ2-1,15,TRBV7-9,CASSPKLREGNEQFF
TRBJ1-5,14,TRBV5-1,CASRPDLGNQPQHF
TRBJ1-1,17,TRBV7-7,CASDPGRLLGLNTEAFF
TRBJ1-6,16,TRBV5-1,CASSFGLQGNNSPLHF
TRBJ1-1,13,TRBV28,CASRSGGSAEAFF
TRBJ2-4,17,TRBV4-1,CASSQDPGGQAKNIQYF
TRBJ1-5,15,TRBV20-1,CSASVQSYSNQPQHF
TRBJ2-7,15,TRBV19,CASSGPSRQTYEQYF